The sequence of this T cell receptor beta chain was determined in a study of cytomegalovirus exposure and HLA in healthy donors. Some clones are missing from TCRdb's copy, which holds only in-frame ones; the method was immunoSEQ multiplex PCR. This table holds about 160,000 clones, approximately 96% found once. Per germline, CDR1 LNHDA and CDR2 SQIVND (reference sequence). The CDR3 has 15 residues. Trimming took off 5 bases at V and 4 bases at J, with 15 bases between the two ends. The chain carries TRBV19 and TRBJ2-1; D might be TRBD2 (7 bases). The clonotype was recovered from a woman between 18 and 29 years old in good health and CMV-seronegative. Sample: PBMCs. The chain's CDR3 is CASSPAAGAYNEQFF. The DNA of the CDR3 is TGTGCCAGTAGTCCCGCCGCGGGGGCGTACAATGAGCAGTTCTTC.